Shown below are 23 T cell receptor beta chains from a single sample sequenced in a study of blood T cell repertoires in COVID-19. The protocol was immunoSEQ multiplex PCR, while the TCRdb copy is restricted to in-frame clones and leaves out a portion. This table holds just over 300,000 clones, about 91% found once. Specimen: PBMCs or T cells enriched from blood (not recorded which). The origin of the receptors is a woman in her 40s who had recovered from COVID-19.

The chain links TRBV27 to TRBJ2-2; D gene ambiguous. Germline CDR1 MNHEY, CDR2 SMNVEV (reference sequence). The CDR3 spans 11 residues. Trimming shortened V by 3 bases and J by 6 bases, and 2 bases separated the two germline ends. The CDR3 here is CASSFAGELFF. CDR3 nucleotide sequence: TGTGCCAGCAGTTTCGCCGGGGAGCTGTTTTTT.

In DNA, the CDR3 is TGTGCCAGCAGCTTGGGGAGAAAGGACACCATATATTTT. Translation gives CASSLGRKDTIYF. The chain couples TRBV5-6 to TRBJ1-3; no clear D. Germline loops: CDR1 SGHDT, CDR2 YYEEEE. The CDR3 consists of 13 residues. With 0 bases removed from V and 8 bases from J, the gap between germline ends came to 9 bases.

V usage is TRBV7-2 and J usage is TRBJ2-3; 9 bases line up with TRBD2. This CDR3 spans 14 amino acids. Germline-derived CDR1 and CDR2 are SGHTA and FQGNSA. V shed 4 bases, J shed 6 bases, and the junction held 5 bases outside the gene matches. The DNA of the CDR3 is TGTGCCAGCAGCTGGCTAGCGGGGTTGGATACGCAGTATTTT. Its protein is CASSWLAGLDTQYF.

The CDR3 DNA follows: TGTGCCAGCAGTCCTACAGGGGCGGTTTATGGCTACACCTTC. It is translated as CASSPTGAVYGYTF. The chain has TRBV27 and TRBJ1-2, with 7 bases identical to TRBD1. This CDR3 has 14 residues. Germline V gene lookup returns CDR1 MNHEY and CDR2 SMNVEV (reference sequence). V lost 5 bases and J lost 5; bases outside the gene matches: 8.

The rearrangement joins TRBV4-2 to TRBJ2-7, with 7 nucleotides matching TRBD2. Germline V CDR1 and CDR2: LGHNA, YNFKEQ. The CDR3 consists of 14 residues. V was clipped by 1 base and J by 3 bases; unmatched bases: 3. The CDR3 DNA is TGTGCCAGCAGCCAAGGAATAGCGGGCTACGAGCAGTACTTC. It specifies CASSQGIAGYEQYF.

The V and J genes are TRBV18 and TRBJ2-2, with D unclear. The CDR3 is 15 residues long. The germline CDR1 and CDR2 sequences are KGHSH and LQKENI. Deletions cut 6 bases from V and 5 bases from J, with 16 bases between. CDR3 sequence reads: CASSYSTAFTGELFF. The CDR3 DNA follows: TGTGCCAGCTCCTATAGCACGGCTTTTACCGGGGAGCTGTTTTTT. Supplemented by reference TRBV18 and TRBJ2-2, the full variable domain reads NAGVMQNPRHLVRRRGQEARLRCSPMKGHSHVYWYRQLPEEGLKFMVYLQKENIIDESGMPKERFSAEFPKEGPSILRIQQVVRGDSAAYFCASSYSTAFTGELFFGEGSRLTVL.

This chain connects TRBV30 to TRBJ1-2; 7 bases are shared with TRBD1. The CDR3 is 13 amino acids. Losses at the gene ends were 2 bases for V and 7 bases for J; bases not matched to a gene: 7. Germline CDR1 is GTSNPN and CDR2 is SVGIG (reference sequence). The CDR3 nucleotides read TGTGCCTGGAGTACCACAGGGGCGGGTGGCTACACCTTC. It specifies CAWSTTGAGGYTF.

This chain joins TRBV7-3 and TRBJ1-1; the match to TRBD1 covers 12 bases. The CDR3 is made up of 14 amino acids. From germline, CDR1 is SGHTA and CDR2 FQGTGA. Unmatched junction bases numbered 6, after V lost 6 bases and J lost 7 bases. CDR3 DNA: TGTGCCAGCAGGCAGGGACAGGGGGCTGGTGAAGCTTTCTTT. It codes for CASRQGQGAGEAFF.

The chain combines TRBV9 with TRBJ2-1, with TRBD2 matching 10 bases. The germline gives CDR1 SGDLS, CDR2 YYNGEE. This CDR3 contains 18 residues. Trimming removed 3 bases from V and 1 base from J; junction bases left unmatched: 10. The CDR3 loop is CASSEKAGGLGSYNEQFF. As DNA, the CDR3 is TGTGCCAGCAGCGAAAAAGCGGGAGGGCTTGGGTCCTACAATGAGCAGTTCTTC.

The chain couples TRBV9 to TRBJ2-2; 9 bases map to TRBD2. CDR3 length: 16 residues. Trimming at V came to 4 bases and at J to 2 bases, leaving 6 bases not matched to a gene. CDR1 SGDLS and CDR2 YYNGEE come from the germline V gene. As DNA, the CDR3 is TGTGCCAGCAGCCTGCGGACTAGCGCTAACACCGGGGAGCTGTTTTTT. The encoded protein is CASSLRTSANTGELFF.

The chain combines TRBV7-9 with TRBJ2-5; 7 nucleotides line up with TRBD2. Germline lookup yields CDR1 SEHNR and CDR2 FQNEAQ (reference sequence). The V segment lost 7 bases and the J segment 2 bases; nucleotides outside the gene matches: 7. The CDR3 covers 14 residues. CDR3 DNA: TGTGCCAGCACCGGAGCGGGGTATCAAGAGACCCAGTACTTC. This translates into CASTGAGYQETQYF.

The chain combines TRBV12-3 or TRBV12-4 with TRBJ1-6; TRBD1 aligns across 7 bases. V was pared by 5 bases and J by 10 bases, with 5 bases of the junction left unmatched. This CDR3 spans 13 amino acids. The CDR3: CASSTGVGSPLHF. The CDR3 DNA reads TGTGCCAGCAGTACAGGGGTGGGATCACCCCTCCACTTT.

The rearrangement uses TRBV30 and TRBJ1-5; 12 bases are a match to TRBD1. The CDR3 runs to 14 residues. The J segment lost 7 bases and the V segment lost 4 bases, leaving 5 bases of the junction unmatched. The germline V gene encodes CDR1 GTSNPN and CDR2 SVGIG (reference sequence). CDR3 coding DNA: TGTGCCTGGAAAGGGACAGGGGGCTTACAGCCCCAGCATTTT. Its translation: CAWKGTGGLQPQHF.

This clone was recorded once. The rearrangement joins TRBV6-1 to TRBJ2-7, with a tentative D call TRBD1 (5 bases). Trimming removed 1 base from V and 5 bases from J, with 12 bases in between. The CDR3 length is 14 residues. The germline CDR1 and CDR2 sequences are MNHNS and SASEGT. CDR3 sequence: CASSEGGRVDEQYF. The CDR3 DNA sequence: TGTGCCAGCAGTGAAGGTGGCAGGGTGGACGAGCAGTACTTC.

As DNA, the CDR3 is TGTGCCAGCAGCTTGAAGAGGCCGGACACCGGGGAGCTGTTTTTT. Its protein is CASSLKRPDTGELFF. The chain joins TRBV7-6 to TRBJ2-2; D gene unclear. The V gene lost 3 bases and the J gene lost 3 bases, with 11 bases spanning the gap. The germline gives CDR1 SGHVS, CDR2 FNYEAQ. The CDR3 consists of 15 residues.

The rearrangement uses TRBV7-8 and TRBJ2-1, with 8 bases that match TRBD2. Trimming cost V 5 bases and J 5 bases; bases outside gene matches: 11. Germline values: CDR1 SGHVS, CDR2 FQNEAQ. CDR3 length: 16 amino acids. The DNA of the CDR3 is TGTGCCAGCAGCCCGGTGCAGCGGGGGATTGACAATGAGCAGTTCTTC. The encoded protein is CASSPVQRGIDNEQFF. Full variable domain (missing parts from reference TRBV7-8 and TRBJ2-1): GAGVSQSPRYKVAKRGQDVALRCDPISGHVSLFWYQQALGQGPEFLTYFQNEAQLDKSGLPSDRFFAERPEGSVSTLKIQRTQQEDSAVYLCASSPVQRGIDNEQFFGPGTRLTVL.

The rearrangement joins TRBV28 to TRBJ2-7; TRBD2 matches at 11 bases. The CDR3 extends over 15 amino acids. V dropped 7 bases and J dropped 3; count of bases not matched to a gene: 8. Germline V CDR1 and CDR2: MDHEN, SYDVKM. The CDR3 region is CASIHRLAGIYEQYF. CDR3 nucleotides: TGTGCCAGCATTCACCGACTAGCGGGGATCTACGAGCAGTACTTC.

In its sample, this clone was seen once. The CDR3 spells CASSVGTGRVKLFF. The DNA for the CDR3 is TGTGCCAGCAGCGTCGGGACAGGGAGGGTAAAACTGTTTTTT. The chain combines TRBV9 with TRBJ1-4; 9 bases agree with TRBD1. Germline V gene sequence: CDR1 SGDLS, CDR2 YYNGEE. The CDR3 runs to 14 residues. Losses at the gene ends were 2 bases for V and 10 bases for J; bases not matched to a gene: 6.

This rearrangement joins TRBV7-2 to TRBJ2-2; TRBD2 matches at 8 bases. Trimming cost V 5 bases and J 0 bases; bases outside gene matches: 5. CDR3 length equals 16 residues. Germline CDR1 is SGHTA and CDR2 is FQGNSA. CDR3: CASSPNGGANTGELFF. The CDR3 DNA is TGTGCCAGCAGCCCAAACGGGGGGGCGAACACCGGGGAGCTGTTTTTT.

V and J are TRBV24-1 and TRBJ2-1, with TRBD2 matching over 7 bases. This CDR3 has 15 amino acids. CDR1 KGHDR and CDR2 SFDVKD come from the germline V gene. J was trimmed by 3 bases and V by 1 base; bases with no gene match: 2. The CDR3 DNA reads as TGTGCCACCAGTGATTTTTCTAGCGGCTACAATGAGCAGTTCTTC. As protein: CATSDFSSGYNEQFF.

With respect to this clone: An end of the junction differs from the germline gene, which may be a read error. The CDR3 loop reads CASSPREQGEF. The CDR3 DNA reads as TGTGCCAGCAGCCCCCGGGAACAGGGGGAATTT. The V call is TRBV3-1 (or the pseudogene TRBV3-2), the J call TRBJ1-5; TRBD1 aligns across 8 bases. CDR1 is LGHDT, CDR2 YNNKEL, per germline (reference sequence). This CDR3 comprises 11 residues.

CDR3 coding DNA: TGTGCCAGCAGCTCACAGGTTACTGAAGCTTTCTTT. This encodes CASSSQVTEAFF. This chain joins TRBV7-9 and TRBJ1-1, with D tentatively TRBD1 (5 bases). Trimming removed 4 bases from V and 5 bases from J, with 8 bases in between. The CDR3 sequence is 12 residues long. Germline assignment: CDR1 SEHNR and CDR2 FQNEAQ (reference sequence).

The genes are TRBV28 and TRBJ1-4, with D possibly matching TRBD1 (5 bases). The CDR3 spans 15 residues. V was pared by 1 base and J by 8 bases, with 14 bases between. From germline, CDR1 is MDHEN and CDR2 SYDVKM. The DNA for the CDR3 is TGTGCCAGCAGTTTATCGTCAGGGCCAAGGGAAAAACTGTTTTTT. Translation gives CASSLSSGPREKLFF.